This TCR beta chain was sequenced during a study of post-analysis software for immune sequencing data. Study summary: Recorded subtypes: relapsing-remitting, secondary progressive, progressive-relapsing; some patients unannotated.

Incorporated into the TCR beta cDNA libraries were unique molecular identifiers, which served to reduce PCR and sequencing biases. TCRdb called the PCR reads again in MiXCR, with one record for every CDR3 protein. Of fewer than 850,000 distinct CDR3 sequences in the sample, roughly 27% are singletons; the top ten hold approximately 0.55%. Study-wide findings and caveats: A few TRBV segments occurring more often in patients than controls included TRBV5-6, TRBV5-1 and TRBV20-1. Samples sharing a preparation batch grouped tightly together when assessed by F measure. Comparison with controls showed significantly lower normalized Chao1 diversity in multiple sclerosis patients.

Details on this clonotype: Its antigen remains unknown.

The CDR3 consists of 12 residues. The sequencing sample was made of blood. This chain links TRBV21-1 with TRBJ2-7. TRBV21-1 corresponds to a pseudogene. The receptor's source is a girl under 18 with multiple sclerosis. DNA of the CDR3: TGTGCCAGCAGACGGCTAACCTACGAGCAGTACTTC. Translated: CASRRLTYEQYF.